A selection of T cell receptor beta chains follows, all from one sample in a study of blood T cells in healthy people across ages. TCRdb re-analysed the 5' RACE reads in MiXCR, keeping a single row per CDR3 protein. The profile shows more than 1.4 million distinct CDR3 sequences, 42% of them singletons. Sequences were obtained from blood. The receptors originated from a woman in her late teens or twenties in good health. CDR3s leave out the opening cysteine and the closing phenylalanine or tryptophan.

v_gene: TRBV4-1
j_gene: TRBJ2-7
CDR3aa: ASSHTSDIYEQY

v_gene: TRBV13
j_gene: TRBJ2-1
CDR3aa: ASSLAEVNEQF

v_gene: TRBV4-1
j_gene: TRBJ2-1
CDR3aa: ASSHDRQGSSYNEQF

v_gene: TRBV7-3
j_gene: TRBJ2-3
CDR3aa: ASSSAYTDTQY

v_gene: TRBV7-9
j_gene: NA
CDR3aa: ASSLAWVFQGTQY

v_gene: TRBV20-1
j_gene: TRBJ1-2
CDR3aa: SARTREARGYT

v_gene: TRBV7-2
j_gene: TRBJ2-1
CDR3aa: ASTREIVVPEEQF

v_gene: TRBV3-1
j_gene: TRBJ1-2
CDR3aa: ASSQDSQPYGYT

v_gene: TRBV25-1
j_gene: TRBJ2-5
CDR3aa: ASSVSRGGETQY

v_gene: TRBV29-1
j_gene: TRBJ1-1
CDR3aa: SVEDRTDPRNTEAF

v_gene: TRBV20-1
j_gene: TRBJ1-6
CDR3aa: SATGQGNSPLH

v_gene: TRBV18
j_gene: TRBJ2-7
CDR3aa: ASSILSGQGSSYEQY

v_gene: TRBV4-1
j_gene: TRBJ2-3
CDR3aa: ASSQDQGTLGTDTQY

v_gene: TRBV10-3
j_gene: TRBJ2-7
CDR3aa: AIKETSGSTYEQY

v_gene: TRBV7-2
j_gene: TRBJ2-2
CDR3aa: ASSPSNLGLAGAGGELF

v_gene: TRBV25-1
j_gene: TRBJ1-1
CDR3aa: ASSQRAWGGGNTEAF

v_gene: TRBV3-1
j_gene: TRBJ1-5
CDR3aa: ASSPSGLSNQPQH

v_gene: TRBV12-3/TRBV12-4
j_gene: NA
CDR3aa: ASSPGTELRNIQY

v_gene: TRBV12-5
j_gene: TRBJ2-5
CDR3aa: ASGLPQTFTY

v_gene: TRBV4-2
j_gene: TRBJ2-7
CDR3aa: AGSQDKWVASGTSYEQY

v_gene: TRBV7-8
j_gene: TRBJ2-1
CDR3aa: ASSLVIGTAYNEQF

v_gene: TRBV5-1
j_gene: TRBJ1-6
CDR3aa: ASSLPGNLTGAYYNSPLH

v_gene: TRBV7-2
j_gene: TRBJ2-3
CDR3aa: ASSLDLAGGYTDTQY

v_gene: TRBV20-1
j_gene: TRBJ2-7
CDR3aa: SATSGGSQYEQY

v_gene: TRBV11-3
j_gene: TRBJ2-1
CDR3aa: ASSLRTSGRAGYNEQF

v_gene: TRBV2
j_gene: NA
CDR3aa: SSNDRDSPYEQY

v_gene: TRBV28
j_gene: TRBJ2-2
CDR3aa: ASKSRYTGELF

v_gene: TRBV11-2
j_gene: TRBJ1-2
CDR3aa: ASSRDRGVGNYGYT

v_gene: TRBV7-2
j_gene: NA
CDR3aa: TSSLDWDEQY

v_gene: TRBV21-1
j_gene: NA
CDR3aa: ASSTQGFGLGGQETQY

v_gene: TRBV28
j_gene: TRBJ2-7
CDR3aa: ASSRPGQGAHEQY

v_gene: TRBV5-5
j_gene: NA
CDR3aa: ASSLGQRLTYEQY

v_gene: TRBV4-2
j_gene: NA
CDR3aa: ASSQEDQNEQY

v_gene: TRBV20-1
j_gene: TRBJ2-3
CDR3aa: SASLRGKRTDTQY

v_gene: TRBV4-1
j_gene: TRBJ2-3
CDR3aa: ASSQSLAGMTDTQY

v_gene: TRBV7-8
j_gene: TRBJ2-4
CDR3aa: ASSLAGQELAKNIQY

v_gene: TRBV3-1
j_gene: TRBJ1-1
CDR3aa: ASSPRQGHMNTEAF

v_gene: TRBV5-6
j_gene: TRBJ2-1
CDR3aa: TSSLGPSYNEQF

v_gene: TRBV5-1
j_gene: TRBJ2-7
CDR3aa: ASSNGLTYEQY

v_gene: TRBV5-1
j_gene: TRBJ2-3
CDR3aa: ASSLPGTGKNTQY

v_gene: TRBV6-5
j_gene: TRBJ2-7
CDR3aa: ASSTDRSSYEQY